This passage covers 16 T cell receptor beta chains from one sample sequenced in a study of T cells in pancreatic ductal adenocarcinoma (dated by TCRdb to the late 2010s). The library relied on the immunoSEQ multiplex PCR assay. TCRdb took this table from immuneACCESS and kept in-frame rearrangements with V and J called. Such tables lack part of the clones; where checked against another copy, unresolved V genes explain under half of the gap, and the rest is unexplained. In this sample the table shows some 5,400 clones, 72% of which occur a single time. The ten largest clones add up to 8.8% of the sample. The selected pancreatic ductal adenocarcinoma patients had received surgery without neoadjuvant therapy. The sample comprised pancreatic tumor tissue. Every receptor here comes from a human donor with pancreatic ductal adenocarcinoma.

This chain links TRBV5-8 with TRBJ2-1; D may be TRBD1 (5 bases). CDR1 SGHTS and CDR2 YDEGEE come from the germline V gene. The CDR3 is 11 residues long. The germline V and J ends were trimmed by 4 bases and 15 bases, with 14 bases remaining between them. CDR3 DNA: TGTGCCAGCAGCCCGACAGACCTCTTGTTCTTC. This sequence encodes CASSPTDLLFF.

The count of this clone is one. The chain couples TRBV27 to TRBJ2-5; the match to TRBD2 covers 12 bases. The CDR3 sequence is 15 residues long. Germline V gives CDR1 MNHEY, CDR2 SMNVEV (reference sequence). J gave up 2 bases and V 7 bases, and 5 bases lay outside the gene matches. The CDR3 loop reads CASTPTSGGQETQYF. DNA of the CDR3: TGTGCCAGCACCCCGACTAGCGGGGGACAAGAGACCCAGTACTTC.

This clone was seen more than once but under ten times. CDR3 sequence reads: CASSSGQNNEQFF. The CDR3 region has the DNA TGTGCCAGCAGCTCGGGACAGAACAATGAGCAGTTCTTC. The V call is TRBV7-2, the J call TRBJ2-1, with 7 bases that match TRBD1. J gave up 5 bases and V 4 bases, and 2 bases lay outside the gene matches. This CDR3 contains 13 residues. Germline-derived CDR1 and CDR2 are SGHTA and FQGNSA.

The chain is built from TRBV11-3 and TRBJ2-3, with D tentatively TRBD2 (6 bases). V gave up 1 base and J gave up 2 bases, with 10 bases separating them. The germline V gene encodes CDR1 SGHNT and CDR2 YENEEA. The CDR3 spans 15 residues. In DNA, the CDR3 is TGTGCCAGCAGCTTAGGGAGGGGCTTCACAGATACGCAGTATTTT. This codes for CASSLGRGFTDTQYF.

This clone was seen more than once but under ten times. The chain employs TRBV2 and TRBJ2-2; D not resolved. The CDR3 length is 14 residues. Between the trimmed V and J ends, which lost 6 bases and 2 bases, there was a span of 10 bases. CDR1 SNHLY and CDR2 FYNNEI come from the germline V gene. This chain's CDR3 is CASSKITNTGELFF. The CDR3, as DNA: TGTGCCAGCAGCAAAATAACTAACACCGGGGAGCTGTTTTTT.

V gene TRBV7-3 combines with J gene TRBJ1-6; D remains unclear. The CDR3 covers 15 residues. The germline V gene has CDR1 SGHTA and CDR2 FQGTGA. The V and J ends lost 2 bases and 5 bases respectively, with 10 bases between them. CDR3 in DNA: TGTGCCAGCAGCTTAGGGGAGGGAAATAATTCACCCCTCCACTTT. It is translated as CASSLGEGNNSPLHF. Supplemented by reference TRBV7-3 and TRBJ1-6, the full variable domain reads GAGVSQTPSNKVTEKGKYVELRCDPISGHTALYWYRQSLGQGPEFLIYFQGTGAADDSGLPNDRFFAVRPEGSVSTLKIQRTERGDSAVYLCASSLGEGNNSPLHFGNGTRLTVT.

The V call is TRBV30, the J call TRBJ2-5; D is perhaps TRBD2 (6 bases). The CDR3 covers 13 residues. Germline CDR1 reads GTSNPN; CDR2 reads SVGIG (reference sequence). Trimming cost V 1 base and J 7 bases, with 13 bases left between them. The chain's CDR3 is CAWSGTSGGTQYF. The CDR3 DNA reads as TGTGCCTGGAGTGGGACATCCGGGGGGACCCAGTACTTC.

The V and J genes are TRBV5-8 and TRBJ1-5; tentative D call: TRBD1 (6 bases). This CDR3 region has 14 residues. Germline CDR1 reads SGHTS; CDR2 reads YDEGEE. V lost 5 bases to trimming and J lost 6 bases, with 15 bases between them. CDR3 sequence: CASSSEGGGQPQHF. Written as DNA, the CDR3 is TGTGCCAGCAGTTCCGAGGGGGGGGGTCAGCCCCAGCATTTT.

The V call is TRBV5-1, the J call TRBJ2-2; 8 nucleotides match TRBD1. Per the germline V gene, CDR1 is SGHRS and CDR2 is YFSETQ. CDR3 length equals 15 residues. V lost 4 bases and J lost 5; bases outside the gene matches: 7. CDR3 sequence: CASSTQTGETGELFF. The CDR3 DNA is TGCGCCAGCAGCACACAGACAGGGGAGACCGGGGAGCTGTTTTTT.

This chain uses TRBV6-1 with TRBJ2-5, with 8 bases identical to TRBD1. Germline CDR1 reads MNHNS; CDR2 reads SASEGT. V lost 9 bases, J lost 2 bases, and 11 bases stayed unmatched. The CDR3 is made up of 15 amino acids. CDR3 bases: TGTGCCAGTCGGCCGGACAGGGTCGGTCAAGAGACCCAGTACTTC. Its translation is CASRPDRVGQETQYF.

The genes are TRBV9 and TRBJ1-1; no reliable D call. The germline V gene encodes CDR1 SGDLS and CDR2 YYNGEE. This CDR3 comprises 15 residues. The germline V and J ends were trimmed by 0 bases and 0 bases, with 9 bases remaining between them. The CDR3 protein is CASSVESGLNTEAFF. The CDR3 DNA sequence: TGTGCCAGCAGCGTAGAAAGCGGATTGAACACTGAAGCTTTCTTT.

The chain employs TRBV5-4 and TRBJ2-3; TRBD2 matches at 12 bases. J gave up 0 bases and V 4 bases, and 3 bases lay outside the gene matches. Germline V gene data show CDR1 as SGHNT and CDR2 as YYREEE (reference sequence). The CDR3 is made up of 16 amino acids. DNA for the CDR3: TGTGCCAGCAGCCAGGGACTAGCGGGTAGCACAGATACGCAGTATTTT. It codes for CASSQGLAGSTDTQYF.

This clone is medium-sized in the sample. CDR3 DNA sequence: TGTGCCAGCAGCAAAAGGGGATCGAGCTCCTACGAGCAGTACTTC. Residues: CASSKRGSSSYEQYF. The chain has TRBV21-1 and TRBJ2-7; the D segment call TRBD1 is taken from the table without a DNA check. TRBV21-1 is annotated as a pseudogene. This CDR3 contains 15 residues.

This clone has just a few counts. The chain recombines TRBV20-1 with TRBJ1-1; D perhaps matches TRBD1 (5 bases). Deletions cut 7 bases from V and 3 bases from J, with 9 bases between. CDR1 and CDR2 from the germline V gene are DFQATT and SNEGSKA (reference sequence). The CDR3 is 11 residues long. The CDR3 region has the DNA TGCAGTGGGACAAGGCACACTGAAGCTTTCTTT. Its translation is CSGTRHTEAFF.

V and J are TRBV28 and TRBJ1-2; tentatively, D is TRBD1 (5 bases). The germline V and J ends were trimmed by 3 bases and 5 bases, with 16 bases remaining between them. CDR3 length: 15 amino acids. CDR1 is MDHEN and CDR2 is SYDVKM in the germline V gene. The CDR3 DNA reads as TGTGCCAGCAGTTTTTGGGGGGATCAACGGTATGGCTACACCTTC. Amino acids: CASSFWGDQRYGYTF.

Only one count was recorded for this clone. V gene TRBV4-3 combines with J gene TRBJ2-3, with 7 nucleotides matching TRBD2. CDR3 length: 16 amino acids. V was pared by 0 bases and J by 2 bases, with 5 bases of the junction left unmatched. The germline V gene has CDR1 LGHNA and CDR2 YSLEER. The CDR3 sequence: CASSQDPSGNTDTQYF. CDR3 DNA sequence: TGCGCCAGCAGCCAAGATCCTAGCGGAAACACAGATACGCAGTATTTT.